The clone carrying this T cell receptor (beta chain) was detected ten times or more. The antigen remains undetermined. The sample comes from a study of early T cells in non-severe SARS-CoV-2 infection. The overall study: Sequencing of unsorted whole blood was done on bulk RNA, leaving chains unpaired.

Individual cDNA molecules carried attached unique molecular identifiers. TCRdb used MiXCR to reprocess the 5' RACE reads, holding one entry per CDR3 protein. The repertoire holds over 55,000 distinct CDR3 sequences, 9.5% to 15% seen once, with around 2.9% in the top ten. In germline, CDR1 is SGHTA, CDR2 FQGNSA. CDR3 length: 15 amino acids. V lost 5 bases, J lost 0 bases, and 11 bases lay in between. Findings of the study overall: Anti-spike CD8 specificities were favored by VDJdb matching, whose results missed private and CD4 specificities.

This rearrangement joins TRBV7-2 to TRBJ2-4; weak D call: TRBD1 (5 bases). Here the sequenced sample was whole blood, taken at baseline. This receptor was obtained from an adult who was a healthcare worker with PCR-confirmed SARS-CoV-2 infection or an uninfected control (not recorded which). This chain's CDR3 is CASSPTVLAKNIQYF. DNA of the CDR3: TGTGCCAGCAGCCCGACAGTTCTAGCCAAAAACATTCAGTACTTC.